This T cell receptor (beta chain) was profiled in a study of cytomegalovirus exposure and HLA in healthy donors. Some clones are missing from TCRdb's copy, which holds only in-frame ones; the method was immunoSEQ multiplex PCR. The data contain about 130,000 clones, approximately 92% of them singletons. The CDR3 is 16 amino acids. With V trimmed by 4 bases and J by 8 bases, 8 bases remained unmatched. CDR1 is SGDLS, CDR2 YYNGEE, per germline. This receptor was taken from a woman under 30 in good health and CMV-seropositive. Sequenced: PBMCs. The chain carries TRBV9 and TRBJ2-3; 15 bases fit TRBD2. The CDR3 spells CASSRGLAGGPGTQYF. CDR3 sequence (DNA): TGTGCCAGCAGCCGAGGACTAGCGGGGGGGCCGGGTACGCAGTATTTT.